These 3 T cell receptor beta chains were all obtained from the same sample, sequenced in a study of blood T cells in healthy people across ages. It was with a sample-barcoded 5' primer and a J-beta primer mix that a second PCR of roughly 6 to 12 cycles was run. TCRdb reprocessed the 5' RACE reads via MiXCR and lists one record per CDR3 protein. The table lists 850,000 to 1,000,000 distinct CDR3 sequences, roughly half of them singletons. The sample comprised blood. These receptors were taken from an older woman in good health.

This chain joins TRBV20-1 and TRBJ1-6; D perhaps matches TRBD1 (5 bases). CDR1 is DFQATT, CDR2 SNEGSKA, per germline (reference sequence). V was pared by 6 bases and J by 7 bases, with 16 bases between. The CDR3 consists of 14 residues. This CDR3 is CSAQRDLRNSPLHF. The CDR3 DNA reads as TGCAGTGCCCAGCGGGACCTCAGAAATTCACCCCTCCACTTT.

V usage is TRBV20-1 and J usage is TRBJ2-7; 9 positions match TRBD2. There are 14 residues in the CDR3. CDR1 is DFQATT and CDR2 is SNEGSKA in the germline V gene (reference sequence). The J segment lost 5 bases and the V segment lost 6 bases, leaving 11 bases of the junction unmatched. CDR3 loop: CSAGGLARVHEQYF. For the CDR3, the DNA is TGCAGTGCGGGAGGACTAGCGAGAGTCCACGAGCAGTACTTC.

The rearrangement joins TRBV7-2 to TRBJ1-1; D ambiguous. Trimming shortened V by 5 bases and J by 3 bases, and 19 bases separated the two germline ends. CDR1 SGHTA and CDR2 FQGNSA come from the germline V gene. The CDR3 runs to 16 residues. CDR3 amino acids: CASSPALRRIYTEAFF. CDR3 DNA: TGTGCCAGCAGCCCCGCCCTGAGACGAATCTACACTGAAGCTTTCTTT.